This T cell receptor beta chain appears in the sequencing data of a study of shared T cell receptors in the human thymus. The data were produced by immunoSEQ multiplex PCR, yet TCRdb's version contains in-frame clones alone and is incomplete. Of some 700,000 clones in the sample, approximately 87% are singletons; the top ten hold about 0.01%. Germline CDR1 reads SGHDN; CDR2 reads FVKESK. V lost 1 base to trimming and J lost 1 base, with 19 bases between them. This CDR3 has 18 amino acids. A further study also used this sample, focusing on human thymus T cells. That paper notes: All donors were healthy Finnish infants who were undergoing corrective surgery to treat congenital heart defects. Resections were taken during corrective heart surgery, and the thymus tissue came from these. In thymic and blood repertoires alike, V and J usage looked biased. The related literature has documented a marked overlap of thymic repertoires among unrelated individuals.

The chain recombines TRBV14 with TRBJ1-2, with unresolved D. This receptor was obtained from a boy in the first two years of life with a congenital heart defect. What was sequenced was thymocytes. The CDR3 nucleotides read TGTGCCAGCAGCCAAGTTCCGGGGAGGGTGTCGGGTAACTATGGCTACACCTTC. This encodes CASSQVPGRVSGNYGYTF.